This entry is about one T cell receptor beta chain. This sample was included in a study of Tregs in tolerant kidney transplant recipients. TCRdb keeps only in-frame clones here, not all; method: immunoSEQ multiplex PCR. This table holds 81,000 or so clones, over 75% found once. Recipients received nonmyeloablative bone marrow transplants from related graft donors, with transient mixed chimerism. This TCR derives from a human patient who received a combined kidney and bone marrow transplant. A share of the T cells may be of graft donor origin. This specimen was CD4+ T cells from blood (PBMCs), taken 24 months after the transplant.

The CDR3 bases are TGTGCCAGCAGCCGGGGACAGGCTAGCACAGATACGCAGTATTTT. Amino acids: CASSRGQASTDTQYF. The rearrangement links TRBV6-6 to TRBJ2-3, with 8 bases lining up with TRBD1. J lost 0 bases, V lost 6 bases, and 5 bases had no gene match. The CDR3 length is 15 residues. Germline V CDR1 and CDR2: MNHNY, SVGAGI (reference sequence).